This entry lists 18 T cell receptor beta chains sequenced from one sample in a study of cytomegalovirus exposure and HLA in healthy donors. The primer mix had 60 Vbeta and 13 Jbeta primers. TCRdb's copy holds only in-frame clones and misses some; the assay was immunoSEQ multiplex PCR. Among about 43,000 clones listed, 64% were seen once. The sample consisted of PBMCs. Source of these receptors: a human donor in good health.

The chain has TRBV7-3 and TRBJ2-5, with TRBD2 matching 13 bases. V dropped 6 bases and J dropped 3; count of bases not matched to a gene: 4. Germline CDR1 reads SGHTA; CDR2 reads FQGTGA. This CDR3 contains 15 residues. The CDR3 is CASRSGTSGEETQYF. CDR3 DNA: TGTGCCAGCAGGTCCGGGACTAGCGGGGAAGAGACCCAGTACTTC.

The CDR3 here is CASSQGQGMNGYTF. CDR3 DNA: TGTGCCAGCAGCCAAGGACAGGGGATGAATGGCTACACCTTC. The chain has TRBV5-6 and TRBJ1-2; 9 bases map to TRBD1. The junction had 7 bases not matched to a gene; V was cut back by 4 bases and J by 6 bases. Per germline, CDR1 SGHDT and CDR2 YYEEEE. The CDR3 runs to 14 residues.

The genes are TRBV2 and TRBJ1-5; 10 nucleotides align to TRBD1. The J segment lost 6 bases and the V segment lost 6 bases, leaving 14 bases of the junction unmatched. This CDR3 is 17 amino acids long. Germline-derived CDR1 and CDR2 are SNHLY and FYNNEI. This CDR3 reads CASRGKPNDRGPQPQHF. CDR3 coding DNA: TGTGCCAGCAGAGGAAAACCAAACGACAGGGGGCCTCAGCCCCAGCATTTT.

The table lists this clone with a few counts. The rearrangement links TRBV28 to TRBJ1-2, with D perhaps TRBD1 (6 bases). V lost 1 base and J 4 bases, leaving 16 bases between the germline ends. Germline V CDR1 and CDR2: MDHEN, SYDVKM. This CDR3 comprises 16 residues. This CDR3 is CASSLFTGIPGYGYTF. DNA of the CDR3: TGTGCCAGCAGTTTATTCACAGGGATTCCCGGCTATGGCTACACCTTC.

Only a few counts were recorded for this clone. The chain has TRBV4-1 and TRBJ2-2, with D tentatively TRBD2 (7 bases). The CDR3 extends over 15 amino acids. The V and J ends lost 1 base and 5 bases respectively, with 11 bases between them. Germline assignment: CDR1 MGHRA and CDR2 YSYEKL. The CDR3 sequence is CASSQGRGRTGELFF. The CDR3 DNA reads as TGCGCCAGCAGCCAAGGGCGGGGGCGGACCGGGGAGCTGTTTTTT.

The rearrangement links TRBV5-1 to TRBJ1-2, with D unclear. The V and J ends lost 4 bases and 5 bases respectively, with 15 bases between them. CDR1 is SGHRS and CDR2 is YFSETQ in the germline V gene. The CDR3 loop spans 14 amino acids. Here the CDR3 reads CASSVVPGDYGYTF. The CDR3 bases are TGCGCCAGCAGCGTGGTCCCGGGAGATTATGGCTACACCTTC.

V usage is TRBV10-2 and J usage is TRBJ2-1; 14 nucleotides line up with TRBD2. The CDR3 covers 16 residues. The ends lost 5 bases at V and 7 bases at J; junction bases unmatched: 7. The germline V gene has CDR1 WSHSY and CDR2 SAAADI. The chain's CDR3 is CASSPRTSGGLNEQFF. The CDR3 nucleotides read TGCGCCAGCAGTCCCAGGACTAGCGGGGGGTTAAATGAGCAGTTCTTC.

The rearrangement uses TRBV5-1 and TRBJ1-2; the D gene is possibly TRBD1 (6 bases). Germline assignment: CDR1 SGHRS and CDR2 YFSETQ. The length of the CDR3 is 17 residues. V lost 4 bases, J lost 1 base, and 20 bases lay in between. The CDR3 nucleotides read TGCGCCAGCAGCCCCTCCCGGACAGCGGACTTTAACTATGGCTACACCTTC. It codes for CASSPSRTADFNYGYTF.

The V gene is TRBV18, the J gene TRBJ2-5, with 8 bases matching TRBD1. The CDR3 runs 11 residues. Germline CDR1 and CDR2: KGHSH and LQKENI. With V trimmed by 3 bases and J by 12 bases, 3 bases remained unmatched. CDR3 sequence: CASSPDRGEYF. CDR3 sequence (DNA): TGTGCCAGCTCACCCGACAGGGGAGAGTACTTC.

The chain has TRBV5-6 and TRBJ2-2; 7 bases line up with TRBD1. The CDR3 covers 14 residues. Trimming removed 7 bases from V and 7 bases from J; junction bases left unmatched: 10. Germline CDR1 is SGHDT and CDR2 is YYEEEE. Written as DNA, the CDR3 is TGTGCCAGCCGAGACAGGGCGCGCGACGGGGAGCTGTTTTTT. It translates to CASRDRARDGELFF.

Only a few counts were recorded for this clone. The CDR3: CASSRSPNSPLHF. The CDR3 region has the DNA TGTGCCAGCAGCCGGAGCCCCAATTCACCCCTCCACTTT. This chain uses TRBV27 with TRBJ1-6; no reliable D call. Per the germline V gene, CDR1 is MNHEY and CDR2 is SMNVEV (reference sequence). Trimming left V 6 bases short and J 7 bases short, with 10 bases between. The CDR3 runs to 13 residues.

This chain uses TRBV2 with TRBJ1-2; D unclear. The germline gives CDR1 SNHLY, CDR2 FYNNEI. The V end was cut by 7 bases, the J end by 3 bases, with 15 bases between. The CDR3 runs 14 residues. CDR3 DNA: TGTGCCAGCATTATCGGGAGACGGGACTATGGCTACACCTTC. Encoded protein: CASIIGRRDYGYTF.

This sequence joins TRBV5-1 and TRBJ2-7, with 7 bases lining up with TRBD1. This CDR3 comprises 14 residues. Per germline, CDR1 SGHRS and CDR2 YFSETQ. Unmatched junction bases numbered 9, after V lost 7 bases and J lost 2 bases. The CDR3 region has the DNA TGCGCCAGCCATCGACAGGGAGAGGCCTACGAGCAGTACTTC. Translating it yields CASHRQGEAYEQYF.

The chain recombines TRBV28 with TRBJ2-5, with D unclear. The germline CDR1 and CDR2 sequences are MDHEN and SYDVKM. Trimming pared 3 bases from V and 5 bases from J, leaving 13 bases between. The CDR3 is made up of 14 amino acids. The CDR3 spells CASSFLGILETQYF. The CDR3 nucleotides are TGTGCCAGCAGTTTTCTGGGCATCCTTGAGACCCAGTACTTC.

The chain joins TRBV30 to TRBJ2-7; 10 bases fit TRBD2. The closer fit of TRBJ2-1 to the DNA end suggests the J call may be wrong. The CDR3 sequence is 13 residues long. Per the germline V gene, CDR1 is GTSNPN and CDR2 is SVGIG (reference sequence). The CDR3 DNA sequence: TGTGCCTGGAAGCGGGGGGGATACAATGAGCAGTTCTTC. Protein: CAWKRGGYNEQFF.

A few counts support this clone. The J gene is TRBJ2-1, the V gene TRBV5-6; no clear D gene. V lost 2 bases and J lost 6, with 15 bases in between. The V gene's germline CDR1 is SGHDT and CDR2 YYEEEE. The length of the CDR3 is 15 residues. DNA for the CDR3: TGTGCCAGCAGCTTTTGGAGAAGATATACCAATGAGCAGTTCTTC. Translation gives CASSFWRRYTNEQFF.

The rearrangement links TRBV2 to TRBJ1-5; D not certain. This CDR3 comprises 15 residues. Per the germline V gene, CDR1 is SNHLY and CDR2 is FYNNEI. V was shortened by 2 bases and J by 3 bases, with 11 bases between the two germline ends. The CDR3 DNA follows: TGTGCCAGCAGTGAACCCGGACTCAACAATCAGCCCCAGCATTTT. This codes for CASSEPGLNNQPQHF.

This clone showed up just once. This chain connects TRBV7-9 to TRBJ2-7, with D maybe TRBD2 (6 bases). The CDR3 is made up of 15 amino acids. CDR1 and CDR2 from the germline V gene are SEHNR and FQNEAQ (reference sequence). V was pared by 6 bases and J by 2 bases, with 17 bases between. The CDR3 sequence is CASSLGRGVPYEQYF. The CDR3 DNA sequence: TGTGCCAGCAGTCTTGGCCGCGGGGTTCCCTACGAGCAGTACTTC.